The clone carrying this TCR beta chain was observed many times. The CDR3 goes on 3 residues after the read ends, and that part is filled in from the germline J gene. With 1 base removed from V and 0 bases from J, the gap between germline ends came to 10 bases. The CDR3 runs 16 residues. Germline assignment: CDR1 LNHDA and CDR2 SQIVND (reference sequence). The data are from a study of T cell clonality in common variable immunodeficiency. Using immunoSEQ multiplex PCR, the repertoire was profiled, and TCRdb retains in-frame clones only, with some absent. Altogether approximately 40,000 clones were found in the sample, and no singletons occur.

The V and J genes are TRBV19 and TRBJ2-4; D is perhaps TRBD1 (5 bases). Sequenced material: peripheral blood mononuclear cells. The sequence came from a person between 18 and 69 years old in good health. The CDR3 reads CASSIALGLAKNIQYF. The sequenced CDR3 bases are TGTGCCAGTAGTATAGCTTTGGGGCTAGCCAAAAACATT.